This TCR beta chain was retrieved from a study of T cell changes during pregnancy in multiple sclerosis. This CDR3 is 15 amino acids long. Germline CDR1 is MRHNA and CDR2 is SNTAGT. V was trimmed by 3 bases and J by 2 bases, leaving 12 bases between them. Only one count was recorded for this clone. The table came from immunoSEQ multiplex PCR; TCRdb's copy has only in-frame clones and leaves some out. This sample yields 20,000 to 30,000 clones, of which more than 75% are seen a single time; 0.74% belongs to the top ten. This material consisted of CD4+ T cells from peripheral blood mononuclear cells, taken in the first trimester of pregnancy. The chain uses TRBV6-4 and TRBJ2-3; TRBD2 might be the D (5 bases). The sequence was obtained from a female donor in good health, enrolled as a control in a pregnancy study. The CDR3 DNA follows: TGTGCCAGCAGTGAGGCACTAGGTTCCACAGATACGCAGTATTTT. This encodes CASSEALGSTDTQYF.